This T cell receptor beta chain is from a study of CD8+ T cells in alopecia areata. Overall study context: Female C3H/HeJ mice aged about 7-10 weeks received skin from roughly 6-13-month-old C3H/HeJ donors with spontaneous alopecia.

Sorting relied on CD4, CD8alpha, NKG2D, NKG2ACE and other markers applied to pooled cutaneous lymph node cells. Following extraction, RNA underwent reverse transcription to cDNA, which served as the sequencing template. The assay was immunoSEQ multiplex PCR, and TCRdb's table has in-frame clones only and misses some. The record shows 200,000 to 300,000 clones for this sample, with no singletons present. Concerning this clone: Its matching antigen is unknown. Germline and genes: mouse. The CDR3 is cut off 4 residues early in the read; its end comes from the germline J gene. The sample has other DNA sequences that encode this CDR3 too.

Findings of the study overall: Possibly because of HLA-related factors, TCR sharing was less clear across patients than in mice. Normal skin's resident alphabeta T cells are sequenced alongside lesional scalp T cells. Across lesional scalp, and particularly alopecia totalis/universalis, clonality surpassed that of normal scalp.

This CDR3 is 14 amino acids long. Germline V CDR1 and CDR2: NSHNY, SYGAGN. V lost 5 bases to trimming and J lost 0 bases, with 10 bases between them. The gene calls are TRBV13-1 and TRBJ2-5, with a tentative D call TRBD1 (5 bases). The clonotype was recovered from a C3H/HeJ mouse with alopecia areata. Strain haplotype (MHC): H2-k. Sequencing was carried out using CD4+ T cells sorted from a lymph node. Incomplete CDR3 DNA: TGTGCCAGCAGCGGACAATTTAACCAAGAC. Translation gives CASSGQFNQD. The whole CDR3 protein reads CASSGQFNQDTQYF.